This T cell receptor beta chain emerged from a study of blood T cells in healthy people across ages (dated by TCRdb to the mid-2010s). Background on the whole study: Template switching captured roughly one uniquely barcoded TCR beta cDNA molecule per two T cells in model experiments. To avoid experimental bias, donors of different ages were randomly spread across the sequencing lanes. The study measured age-related changes in TCR beta repertoire diversity using deep sequencing normalized with unique cDNA molecular identifiers. Two additional independent replicas of 1 million unique cDNA reads from the same blood draw were analyzed for two donors (one aged 18 to 30 and one aged 80 or older). The donors were divided into four age groups: young (average approximately 17 years), middle-aged (around 37), aged (around 59) and long-lived (82).

There are many counts of this clonotype. Its antigen remains undetermined. Base qualities are not recorded, but no much larger clone differs from it by a single base. Looking up the germline V gene yields CDR1 SGHRS and CDR2 YFSETQ. The CDR3 holds 14 amino acids from the cysteine to the phenylalanine. Only the CDR3 part of the read is kept: 42 bases, read in frame from the first base. Between the V and J ends, shortened by 4 bases and 3 bases respectively, the junction contains 11 bases. The library came from 5' RACE. The instrument given in TCRdb is Illumina HiSeq 2500. A second PCR of about 7 to 12 cycles was run with a J-beta primer mix and a sample-barcoded 5' primer. A unique molecular identifier was introduced onto each TCR beta cDNA molecule by a template-switch 5' adaptor carrying 12 random nucleotides. At least 2.5 million CDR3-containing paired-end reads were obtained from each sample. The Mint cDNA synthesis kit, primed by a TRBC-specific oligonucleotide, was used to synthesize first-strand cDNA from all RNA. Following uracil-DNA glycosylase treatment, all cDNA underwent a first 18-cycle PCR with the universal primers M1SS and BC2_uni_R. The study's own analysis went as follows. Normalization of each sample was performed by random selection of 1 million high-quality reads, each carrying a distinct molecular identifier. Reads sharing molecular identifiers were discarded rather than binned into consensus sequences. MiTCR, with a Q25 quality threshold and the strictest error-elimination algorithm, was used for CDR3 identification, clonotype clustering and error correction. A nonparametric unseen species model with Euler transformation was used to estimate lower-bound total TCR beta diversity. TCRdb itself trimmed the public reads at Q25 with fastp, ran MiXCR and retained productive beta chains. Entries that share a CDR3 protein sequence are merged under the most common genes and DNA. TCRdb, not the authors, supplied the V and J calls. Within this sample are about 1.1 million distinct CDR3 sequences, with around two fifths of them counted one time only. The ten largest make up less than 15% of the sample.

Systemically healthy Caucasian individuals from Russia, some 36 in total and aged about 6 to 95 years, were included as donors. About 10 milliliters of peripheral blood were collected from each donor into EDTA-treated Vacutainer tubes. PBMCs were isolated by Ficoll-Paque density-gradient centrifugation, with at least 6 million obtained per sample. Total RNA was extracted from PBMCs with Trizol reagent, with at least 5.5 micrograms obtained per sample. For every donor, flow cytometry on a PBMC aliquot measured the percentage of naive CD45RAhigh/CD27high T cells. Summary of the overall study and its limitations: As age increased, observed TCR beta diversity per million T cells dropped in a roughly linear way, and a significant reduction was already evident by age about 36. Bulk unsorted PBMC profiling prevented conclusive comparison of naive and antigen-experienced compartments. Estimates of total diversity from one million sequenced T cells were regarded as lower bounds and underestimates. Compared with the aged group, the long-lived group had more naive CD4+ T cells, fewer expanded clones and increased TCR diversity, a pattern suggesting age selection. Because the CMV infection status of the donors was unknown, age-related changes in expanded clonotypes may potentially have been confounded. The percentage of naive T cells measured by flow cytometry correlated strongly with observed TCR beta diversity.

This TCR was sampled from a young man in good health. The rearrangement combines TRBV5-1 with TRBJ1-5; possibly the D gene is TRBD1, per 5 matching bases. Sequencing was carried out using blood. CDR3 loop: CASSLDSFNQPQHF. The sequenced DNA: TGCGCCAGCAGCCTAGACAGCTTCAATCAGCCCCAGCATTTT. Full variable domain (CDR3 extended with the reference TRBV5-1 and TRBJ1-5 proteins): KAGVTQTPRYLIKTRGQQVTLSCSPISGHRSVSWYQQTPGQGLQFLFEYFSETQRNKGNFPGRFSGRQFSNSRSEMNVSTLELGDSALYLCASSLDSFNQPQHFGDGTRLSIL.